The clone carrying this T cell receptor (beta chain) was seen once. Its antigen is as yet unknown. Primed by a sample-barcoded 5' primer and a J-beta primer mix, a second PCR proceeded for about 7 to 11 cycles. With 12 random nucleotides, a template-switch adaptor tagged each individual cDNA molecule. Via MiXCR, TCRdb re-called the 5' RACE reads, giving one row per CDR3 protein. Of approximately 770,000 distinct CDR3 sequences in the sample, roughly 50% were seen once. The CDR3 length is 17 residues. The germline V gene has CDR1 MNHEY and CDR2 SMNVEV (reference sequence). Trimming cost V 5 bases and J 1 base; bases outside gene matches: 8. The data stem from a study of blood T cells in healthy people across ages. Study-wide results and limits: Roughly linear declines in TCR beta diversity per million T cells occurred with age. No one knew whether donors had CMV, which possibly confounded expanded clonotype changes.

Sequencing was done on a sample of blood. This chain links TRBV27 with TRBJ2-1; 10 positions match TRBD2. The clonotype was recovered from a man aged 30-40 years in good health. The CDR3 DNA reads TGTGCCAGCAGTCCACAGGGACTAGCGTTTTCCTACAATGAGCAGTTCTTC. Its protein product is CASSPQGLAFSYNEQFF.